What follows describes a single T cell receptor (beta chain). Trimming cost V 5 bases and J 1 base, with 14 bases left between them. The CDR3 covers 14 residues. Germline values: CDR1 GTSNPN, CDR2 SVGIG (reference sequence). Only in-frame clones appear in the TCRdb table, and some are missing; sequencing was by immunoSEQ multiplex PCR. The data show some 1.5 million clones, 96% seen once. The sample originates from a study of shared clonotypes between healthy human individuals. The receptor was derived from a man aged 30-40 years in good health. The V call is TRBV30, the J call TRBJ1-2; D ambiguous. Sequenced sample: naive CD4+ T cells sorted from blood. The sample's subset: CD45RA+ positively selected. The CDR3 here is CAWSKLSLNYGYTF. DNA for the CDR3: TGTGCCTGGTCCAAGCTGAGCCTTAACTATGGCTACACCTTC.